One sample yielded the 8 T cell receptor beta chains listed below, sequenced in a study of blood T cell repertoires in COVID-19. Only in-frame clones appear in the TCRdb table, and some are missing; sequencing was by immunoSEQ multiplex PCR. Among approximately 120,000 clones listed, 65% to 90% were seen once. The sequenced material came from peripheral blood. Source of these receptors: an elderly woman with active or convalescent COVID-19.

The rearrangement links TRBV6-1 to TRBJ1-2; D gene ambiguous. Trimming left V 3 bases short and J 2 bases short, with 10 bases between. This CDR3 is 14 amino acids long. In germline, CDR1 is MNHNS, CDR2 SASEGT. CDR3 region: CASSDGVRNYGYTF. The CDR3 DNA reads TGTGCCAGCAGTGACGGGGTCAGAAACTATGGCTACACCTTC.

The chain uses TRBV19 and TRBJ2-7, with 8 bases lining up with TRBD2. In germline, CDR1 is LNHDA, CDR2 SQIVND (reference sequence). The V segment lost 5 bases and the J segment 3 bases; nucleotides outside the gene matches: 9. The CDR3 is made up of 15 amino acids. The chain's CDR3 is CASSSGSGIDYEQYF. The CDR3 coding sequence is TGTGCCAGTAGTTCTGGTAGCGGGATAGACTACGAGCAGTACTTC.

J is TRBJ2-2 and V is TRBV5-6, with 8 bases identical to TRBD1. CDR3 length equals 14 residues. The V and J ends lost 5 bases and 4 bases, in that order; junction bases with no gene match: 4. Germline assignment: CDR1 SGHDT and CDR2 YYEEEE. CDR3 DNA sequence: TGTGCCAGCAGTGACAGGGGAGGCACCGGGGAGCTGTTTTTT. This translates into CASSDRGGTGELFF.

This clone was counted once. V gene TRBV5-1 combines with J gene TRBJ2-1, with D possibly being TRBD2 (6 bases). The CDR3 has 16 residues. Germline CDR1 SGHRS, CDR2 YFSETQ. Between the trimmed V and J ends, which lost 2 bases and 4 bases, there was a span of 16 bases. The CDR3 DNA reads TGCGCCAGCAGCTTTGGGGGGAACATTAGATACAATGAGCAGTTCTTC. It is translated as CASSFGGNIRYNEQFF.

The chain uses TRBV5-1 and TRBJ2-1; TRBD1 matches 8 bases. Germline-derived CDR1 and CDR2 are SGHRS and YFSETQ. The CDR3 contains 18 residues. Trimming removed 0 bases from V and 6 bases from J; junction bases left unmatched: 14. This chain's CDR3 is CASSLGTGNGLVSNEQFF. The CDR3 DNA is TGCGCCAGCAGCTTGGGGACAGGGAACGGTTTGGTAAGCAATGAGCAGTTCTTC.

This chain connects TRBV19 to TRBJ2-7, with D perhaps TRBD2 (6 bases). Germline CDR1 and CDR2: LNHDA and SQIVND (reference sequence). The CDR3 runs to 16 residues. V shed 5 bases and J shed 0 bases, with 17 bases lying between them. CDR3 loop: CASSPGHGGGSYEQYF. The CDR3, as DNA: TGTGCCAGTAGTCCCGGACACGGGGGAGGCTCCTACGAGCAGTACTTC.

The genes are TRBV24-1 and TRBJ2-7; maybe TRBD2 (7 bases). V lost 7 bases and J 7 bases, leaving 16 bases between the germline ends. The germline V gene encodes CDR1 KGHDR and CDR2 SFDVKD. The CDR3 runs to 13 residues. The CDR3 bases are TGTGCCACCAGCATCGCGGGGGCTCGGGAGCAGTACTTC. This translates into CATSIAGAREQYF.

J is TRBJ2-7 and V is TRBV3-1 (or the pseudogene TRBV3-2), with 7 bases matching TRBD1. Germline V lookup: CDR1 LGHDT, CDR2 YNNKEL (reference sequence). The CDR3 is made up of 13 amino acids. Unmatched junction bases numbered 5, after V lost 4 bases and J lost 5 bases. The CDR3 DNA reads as TGTGCCAGCAGCCGCGACAGGGTCAACGAGCAGTACTTC. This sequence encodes CASSRDRVNEQYF.